This entry lists 21 T cell receptor beta chains sequenced from one sample in a study of blood T cell repertoires in COVID-19. Profiled with immunoSEQ multiplex PCR; TCRdb holds only in-frame clones, not every one. Here the sample spans about 170,000 clones, roughly four fifths being singletons. Input material: peripheral blood. The receptors here all came from a human donor with acute or convalescent COVID-19. The donor label of this sample is uncertain.

The genes are TRBV6-6 and TRBJ2-5, with 11 bases fitting TRBD2. CDR3 length equals 15 residues. The J segment lost 5 bases and the V segment lost 5 bases, leaving 7 bases of the junction unmatched. CDR1 and CDR2 (germline): MNHNY, SVGAGI (reference sequence). DNA for the CDR3: TGTGCCAGCAGTCGGCTACTAGCGGGGGAGGAGACCCAGTACTTC. Protein sequence: CASSRLLAGEETQYF.

The chain combines TRBV19 with TRBJ2-2, with D uncertain. Trimming took off 1 base at V and 4 bases at J, with 10 bases between the two ends. The CDR3 contains 15 residues. The germline CDR1 and CDR2 sequences are LNHDA and SQIVND (reference sequence). For the CDR3, the DNA is TGTGCCAGTAGTATAGGCGGAAGTAGCACCGGGGAGCTGTTTTTT. Amino acid sequence: CASSIGGSSTGELFF.

This chain joins TRBV6-1 and TRBJ2-3, with 8 bases fitting TRBD2. Germline CDR1 and CDR2: MNHNS and SASEGT. The J segment lost 2 bases and the V segment lost 3 bases, leaving 10 bases of the junction unmatched. The CDR3 totals 17 residues. The CDR3 nucleotides are TGTGCCAGCAGTGATTTAAGCGGGGGTTATAACACAGATACGCAGTATTTT. Its translation: CASSDLSGGYNTDTQYF.

This chain links TRBV19 with TRBJ2-1; D possibly corresponds to TRBD1 (6 bases). This CDR3 contains 12 residues. Trimming removed 7 bases from V and 10 bases from J, with 14 bases in between. Germline CDR1 reads LNHDA; CDR2 reads SQIVND (reference sequence). CDR3 residues: CASKGDAGEQFF. The DNA for the CDR3 is TGTGCCAGTAAGGGGGACGCAGGGGAGCAGTTCTTC.

This clone has just a few counts. The gene calls are TRBV19 and TRBJ1-5; 7 nucleotides line up with TRBD1. Unmatched junction bases numbered 6, after V lost 11 bases and J lost 2 bases. Germline-derived CDR1 and CDR2 are LNHDA and SQIVND (reference sequence). The CDR3 length is 13 residues. The CDR3 coding sequence is TGTGCCTCAACCGGACAGGGCAATCAGCCCCAGCATTTT. Translation gives CASTGQGNQPQHF.

This chain connects TRBV4-1 to TRBJ2-5; 12 bases align to TRBD1. Looked up from germline, CDR1 is MGHRA and CDR2 is YSYEKL. V lost 2 bases and J lost 5; bases outside the gene matches: 3. This CDR3 comprises 15 residues. This CDR3 is CASSQWGQGAETQYF. As DNA, the CDR3 is TGCGCCAGCAGCCAATGGGGACAGGGGGCTGAGACCCAGTACTTC.

A single count supports this clone. The rearrangement links TRBV7-9 to TRBJ2-7; tentative D call: TRBD2 (7 bases). This CDR3 comprises 14 residues. Looked up from germline, CDR1 is SEHNR and CDR2 is FQNEAQ (reference sequence). V lost 8 bases to trimming and J lost 4 bases, with 18 bases between them. The CDR3 loop is CASGYREGGYEQYF. CDR3 sequence (DNA): TGTGCCAGCGGGTACAGGGAGGGCGGGTACGAGCAGTACTTC. The whole variable domain, filled in from reference TRBV7-9 and TRBJ2-7, reads DTGVSQNPRHKITKRGQNVTFRCDPISEHNRLYWYRQTLGQGPEFLTYFQNEAQLEKSRLLSDRFSAERPKGSFSTLEIQRTEQGDSAMYLCASGYREGGYEQYFGPGTRLTVT.

This chain uses TRBV3-1 (or the pseudogene TRBV3-2) with TRBJ2-7, with TRBD1 matching over 10 bases. The CDR3 totals 12 residues. From germline, CDR1 is LGHDT and CDR2 YNNKEL (reference sequence). With 5 bases clipped from V and 5 bases from J, the junction kept 0 bases outside the gene matches. The CDR3 coding sequence is TGTGCCAGCAGCGGGACAGGGGACGAGCAGTACTTC. Translation gives CASSGTGDEQYF.

The V gene is TRBV30, the J gene TRBJ2-1, with a weak D call TRBD2 (6 bases). This CDR3 has 16 amino acids. Germline V gives CDR1 GTSNPN, CDR2 SVGIG (reference sequence). Trimming took 2 bases from V and 4 from J, leaving 18 bases between them. DNA for the CDR3: TGTGCCTGGAGTCCCCCCCAGGGACTCCGTTACAATGAGCAGTTCTTC. Protein product: CAWSPPQGLRYNEQFF.

The rearrangement uses TRBV5-1 and TRBJ1-4; D is undetermined. Germline assignment: CDR1 SGHRS and CDR2 YFSETQ. The CDR3 contains 15 residues. Between the trimmed V and J ends, which lost 0 bases and 5 bases, there was a span of 11 bases. Written as DNA, the CDR3 is TGCGCCAGCAGCTTGGGGGCCCTCAGAAATGAAAAACTGTTTTTT. It is translated as CASSLGALRNEKLFF.

The J gene is TRBJ1-2, the V gene TRBV30, with D perhaps matching TRBD1 (5 bases). Germline assignment: CDR1 GTSNPN and CDR2 SVGIG (reference sequence). Trimming pared 0 bases from V and 4 bases from J, leaving 9 bases between. This CDR3 region has 13 residues. CDR3 residues: CAWSVGAGYGYTF. For the CDR3, the DNA is TGTGCCTGGAGTGTAGGGGCCGGCTATGGCTACACCTTC.

J is TRBJ2-7 and V is TRBV20-1; TRBD1 is a possible D gene (5 bases). In germline, CDR1 is DFQATT, CDR2 SNEGSKA (reference sequence). Trimming stripped 3 bases from V and 4 bases from J, with 7 bases between. This CDR3 comprises 11 residues. This CDR3 is CSARDIYEQYF. The CDR3 nucleotides read TGCAGTGCTAGGGACATTTACGAGCAGTACTTC.

This clone came up a few times. J is TRBJ2-3 and V is TRBV19; 11 nucleotides line up with TRBD2. The CDR3 length is 17 residues. V shed 5 bases, J shed 2 bases, and the junction held 9 bases outside the gene matches. Germline CDR1 and CDR2: LNHDA and SQIVND (reference sequence). CDR3 residues: CASSGSSGGPSTDTQYF. The DNA for the CDR3 is TGTGCCAGTAGTGGGTCTAGCGGGGGGCCCTCCACAGATACGCAGTATTTT.

This clone was counted a single time. The chain recombines TRBV6-5 with TRBJ1-1, with D possibly being TRBD1 (5 bases). The CDR3 has 14 amino acids. Trimming stripped 8 bases from V and 0 bases from J, with 13 bases between. The germline CDR1 and CDR2 sequences are MNHEY and SVGAGI. CDR3 nucleotides: TGTGCCAGCCAGGCCAGGGTCATGAACACTGAAGCTTTCTTT. It yields the protein CASQARVMNTEAFF.

The chain has TRBV6-5 and TRBJ2-7; 7 bases are a match to TRBD2. With 2 bases clipped from V and 6 bases from J, the junction kept 7 bases outside the gene matches. Germline V gene lookup returns CDR1 MNHEY and CDR2 SVGAGI. The CDR3 is 14 amino acids. The CDR3 reads CASSYVAGASEQYF. In DNA form, the CDR3 reads TGTGCCAGCAGTTACGTGGCGGGAGCTAGCGAGCAGTACTTC.

The chain uses TRBV10-2 and TRBJ2-3; D is possibly TRBD1 (6 bases). This CDR3 is built from 15 residues. The germline V gene has CDR1 WSHSY and CDR2 SAAADI. The V gene lost 4 bases and the J gene lost 2 bases, with 13 bases spanning the gap. CDR3 bases: TGCGCCAGCAGTGGGGGAACAGGGCTCACAGATACGCAGTATTTT. Translated, it gives CASSGGTGLTDTQYF.

The chain carries TRBV7-9 and TRBJ2-5, with a possible D match to TRBD1 (5 bases). With 3 bases removed from V and 4 bases from J, the gap between germline ends came to 15 bases. Germline CDR1 SEHNR, CDR2 FQNEAQ (reference sequence). This CDR3 comprises 15 residues. The CDR3 reads CASSFWFRERETQYF. The CDR3 DNA reads as TGTGCCAGCAGCTTCTGGTTCAGGGAACGAGAGACCCAGTACTTC.

For this clone: Other DNA sequences in this sample translate to the same CDR3. This CDR3 reads CASSVQGPGGYTF. The CDR3 nucleotides read TGTGCCAGTAGTGTACAGGGACCAGGTGGCTACACCTTC. This rearrangement joins TRBV19 to TRBJ1-2, with D perhaps TRBD1 (6 bases). The CDR3 contains 13 residues. The germline gives CDR1 LNHDA, CDR2 SQIVND (reference sequence). With 5 bases removed from V and 7 bases from J, the gap between germline ends came to 14 bases.

The chain combines TRBV19 with TRBJ2-7; possible D gene TRBD1, 6 bases. The germline V gene encodes CDR1 LNHDA and CDR2 SQIVND (reference sequence). V lost 0 bases and J lost 3, with 6 bases in between. This CDR3 contains 13 residues. CDR3 loop: CASSIDRGYEQYF. CDR3 nucleotide sequence: TGTGCCAGTAGTATAGACAGGGGCTACGAGCAGTACTTC. The full variable domain, its missing parts supplied by reference TRBV19 and TRBJ2-7, is DGGITQSPKYLFRKEGQNVTLSCEQNLNHDAMYWYRQDPGQGLRLIYYSQIVNDFQKGDIAEGYSVSREKKESFPLTVTSAQKNPTAFYLCASSIDRGYEQYFGPGTRLTVT.

The chain employs TRBV3-1 (or the pseudogene TRBV3-2) and TRBJ1-5, with 8 bases identical to TRBD1. The CDR3 length is 14 residues. Germline assignment: CDR1 LGHDT and CDR2 YNNKEL (reference sequence). Germline trimming cut 5 bases from V and 8 bases from J; bases unmatched to any gene: 8. The CDR3 coding sequence is TGTGCCAGCAGCAGGACAGGGACGAAGAAGCCCCAGCATTTT. Translating it yields CASSRTGTKKPQHF.

The CDR3 sequence: CAGAVDAETQYF. The DNA for the CDR3 is TGTGCCGGGGCCGTCGATGCGGAGACCCAGTACTTC. V usage is TRBV2 and J usage is TRBJ2-5, with D possibly matching TRBD1 (5 bases). The CDR3 is made up of 12 amino acids. V lost 11 bases, J lost 5 bases, and 15 bases lay in between. The germline CDR1 and CDR2 sequences are SNHLY and FYNNEI. The variable domain in full, with the rest retrieved from reference TRBV2 and TRBJ2-5, is EPEVTQTPSHQVTQMGQEVILRCVPISNHLYFYWYRQILGQKVEFLVSFYNNEISEKSEIFDDQFSVERPDGSNFTLKIRSTKLEDSAMYFCAGAVDAETQYFGPGTRLLVL.